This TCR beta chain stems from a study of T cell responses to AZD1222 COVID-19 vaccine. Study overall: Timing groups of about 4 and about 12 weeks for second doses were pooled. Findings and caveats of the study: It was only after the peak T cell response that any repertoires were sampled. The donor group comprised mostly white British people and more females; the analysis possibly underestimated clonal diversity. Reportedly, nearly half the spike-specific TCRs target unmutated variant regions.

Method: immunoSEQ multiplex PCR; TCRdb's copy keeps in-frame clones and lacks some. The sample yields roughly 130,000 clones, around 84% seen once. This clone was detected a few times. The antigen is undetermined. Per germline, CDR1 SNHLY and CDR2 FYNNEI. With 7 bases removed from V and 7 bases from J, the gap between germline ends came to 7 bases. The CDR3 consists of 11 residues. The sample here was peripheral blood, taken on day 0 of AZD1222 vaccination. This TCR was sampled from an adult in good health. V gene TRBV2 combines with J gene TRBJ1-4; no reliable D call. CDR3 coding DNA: TGTGCCAGCAAGGGATCTGAAAAACTGTTTTTT. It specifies CASKGSEKLFF.